This note documents a single T cell receptor (beta chain) sequence. The antigen is unknown. A multiplex PCR was run with 60 Vbeta primers and 13 Jbeta primers. Profiling relied on immunoSEQ multiplex PCR, and the TCRdb table lists in-frame clones only, not all of them. The sample carries about 170,000 clones, 62% recorded once. The data derive from a study of cytomegalovirus exposure and HLA in healthy donors. Study results and limitations: In a later analysis, TCR association rates varied by HLA locus: DRB1 most, HLA-C fewest. Reports credit the classifier with highly specific, highly sensitive diagnosis of cytomegalovirus status. Roughly uniform sequencing depth across donors was assumed, possibly incorrectly.

The specimen sequenced was PBMCs. This receptor was obtained from a man aged 35 to 55 in good health and CMV-seronegative.

The CDR3 loop reads CASSPTSEAPQYF. CDR3 DNA: TGTGCCAGCAGCCCAACTAGCGAAGCTCCGCAGTATTTT. V gene TRBV7-7 combines with J gene TRBJ2-3; 7 bases agree with TRBD2. Germline-derived CDR1 and CDR2 are SSHAT and FNYEAQ (reference sequence). The CDR3 has 13 residues. The V segment lost 5 bases and the J segment 10 bases; nucleotides outside the gene matches: 9.